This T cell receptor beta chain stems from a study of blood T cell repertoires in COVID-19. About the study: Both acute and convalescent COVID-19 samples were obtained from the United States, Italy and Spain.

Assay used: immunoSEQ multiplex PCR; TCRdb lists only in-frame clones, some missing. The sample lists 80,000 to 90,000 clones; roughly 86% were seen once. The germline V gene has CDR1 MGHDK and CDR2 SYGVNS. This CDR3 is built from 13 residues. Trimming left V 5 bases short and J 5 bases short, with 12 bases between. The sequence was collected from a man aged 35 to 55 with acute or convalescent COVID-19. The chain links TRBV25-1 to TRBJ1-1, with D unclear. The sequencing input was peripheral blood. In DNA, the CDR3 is TGTGCCAGCAGTCCCGTGGAGGGAACTGAAGCTTTCTTT. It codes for CASSPVEGTEAFF.